The 5 T cell receptor beta chains below were found in one sample sequenced in a study of cytomegalovirus exposure and HLA in healthy donors. Measured with immunoSEQ multiplex PCR; TCRdb has only the in-frame clones, and not every one. This table has about 110,000 clones, nearly 97% appearing once. Specimen: PBMCs. The source is a woman between 18 and 29 years old in good health and CMV-seronegative.

The CDR3 coding sequence is TGTGCCAGCAGTTACTCGTTATCACAGGGTACAAACGAGCAGTACTTC. Amino acids: CASSYSLSQGTNEQYF. The gene calls are TRBV6-6 and TRBJ2-7; a possible D gene is TRBD1 (6 bases). Germline V CDR1 and CDR2: MNHNY, SVGAGI (reference sequence). Trimming cost V 0 bases and J 5 bases, with 17 bases left between them. The CDR3 spans 16 residues.

The rearrangement joins TRBV5-1 to TRBJ1-6; no reliable D call. Germline V gene data show CDR1 as SGHRS and CDR2 as YFSETQ. V was clipped by 1 base and J by 5 bases, with 10 bases between them. This CDR3 is built from 15 residues. CDR3 DNA sequence: TGCGCCAGCAGCTTGTGGGCCGCCGATAATTCACCCCTCCACTTT. This sequence encodes CASSLWAADNSPLHF.

The chain recombines TRBV9 with TRBJ2-3; 9 nucleotides align to TRBD2. The J segment lost 2 bases and the V segment lost 3 bases, leaving 7 bases of the junction unmatched. Germline CDR1 SGDLS, CDR2 YYNGEE. This CDR3 region has 16 residues. The CDR3 is CASSAPTSGITDTQYF. CDR3 coding DNA: TGTGCCAGCAGCGCCCCGACTAGCGGAATCACAGATACGCAGTATTTT. Full variable domain (rest looked up from reference TRBV9 and TRBJ2-3): DSGVTQTPKHLITATGQRVTLRCSPRSGDLSVYWYQQSLDQGLQFLIQYYNGEERAKGNILERFSAQQFPDLHSELNLSSLELGDSALYFCASSAPTSGITDTQYFGPGTRLTVL.

The chain combines TRBV2 with TRBJ2-7, with a weak D call TRBD2 (6 bases). Trimming pared 5 bases from V and 4 bases from J, leaving 21 bases between. The length of the CDR3 is 16 residues. Germline lookup yields CDR1 SNHLY and CDR2 FYNNEI. CDR3 sequence reads: CASSQNLPGDFYEQYF. DNA of the CDR3: TGTGCCAGCAGTCAGAATCTCCCGGGGGATTTTTACGAGCAGTACTTC.

The chain joins TRBV15 to TRBJ1-2; the match to TRBD1 covers 8 bases. CDR3 size: 14 residues. V was pared by 1 base and J by 2 bases, with 0 bases of the junction left unmatched. The germline CDR1 and CDR2 sequences are LNHNV and YYDKDF (reference sequence). The CDR3 DNA sequence: TGTGCCACCAGCAGAGGGGACAGGAACTATGGCTACACCTTC. It translates to CATSRGDRNYGYTF.